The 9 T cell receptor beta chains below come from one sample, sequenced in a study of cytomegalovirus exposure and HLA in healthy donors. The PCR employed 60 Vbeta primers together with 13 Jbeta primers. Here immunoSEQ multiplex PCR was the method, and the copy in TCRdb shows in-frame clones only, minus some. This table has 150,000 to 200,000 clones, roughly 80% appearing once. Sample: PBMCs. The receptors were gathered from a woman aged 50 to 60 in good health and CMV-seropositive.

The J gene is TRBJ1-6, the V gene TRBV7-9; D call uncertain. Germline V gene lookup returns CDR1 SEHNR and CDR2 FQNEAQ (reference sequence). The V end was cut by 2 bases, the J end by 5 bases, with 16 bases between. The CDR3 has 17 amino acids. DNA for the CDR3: TGTGCCAGCAGCTTATCTGAGGCTTCAAGAGATAATTCACCCCTCCACTTT. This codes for CASSLSEASRDNSPLHF.

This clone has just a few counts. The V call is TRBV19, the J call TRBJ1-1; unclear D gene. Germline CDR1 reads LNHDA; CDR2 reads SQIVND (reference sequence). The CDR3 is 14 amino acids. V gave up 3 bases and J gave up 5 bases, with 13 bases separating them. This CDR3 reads CASSIFFGRTEAFF. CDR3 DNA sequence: TGTGCCAGTAGTATTTTTTTCGGGAGGACTGAAGCTTTCTTT.

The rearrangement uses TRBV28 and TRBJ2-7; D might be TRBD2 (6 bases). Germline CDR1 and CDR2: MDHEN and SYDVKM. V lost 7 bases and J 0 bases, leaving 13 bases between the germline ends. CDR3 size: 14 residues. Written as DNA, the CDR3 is TGTGCCAGCACCTCTCAGGGAGGCTCCTACGAGCAGTACTTC. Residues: CASTSQGGSYEQYF.

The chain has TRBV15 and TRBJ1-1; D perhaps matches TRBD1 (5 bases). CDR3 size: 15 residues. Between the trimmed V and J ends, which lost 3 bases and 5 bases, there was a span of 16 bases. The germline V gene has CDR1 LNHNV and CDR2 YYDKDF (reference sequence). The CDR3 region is CATSSLGKGLTEAFF. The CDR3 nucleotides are TGTGCCACCAGCAGTCTAGGGAAGGGGTTGACTGAAGCTTTCTTT.

DNA for the CDR3: TGTGCCAGCAACACCTTAGCGGGGACGACAGATACGCAGTATTTT. It codes for CASNTLAGTTDTQYF. This chain joins TRBV6-5 and TRBJ2-3; TRBD2 aligns across 8 bases. The CDR3 contains 15 residues. V dropped 7 bases and J dropped 3; count of bases not matched to a gene: 9. Germline V gives CDR1 MNHEY, CDR2 SVGAGI.

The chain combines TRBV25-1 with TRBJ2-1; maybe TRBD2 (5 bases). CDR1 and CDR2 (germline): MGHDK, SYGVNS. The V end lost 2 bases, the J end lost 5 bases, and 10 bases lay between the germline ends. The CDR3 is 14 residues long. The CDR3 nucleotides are TGTGCCAGCAGTGAACCGGACTCGAACAATGAGCAGTTCTTC. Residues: CASSEPDSNNEQFF.

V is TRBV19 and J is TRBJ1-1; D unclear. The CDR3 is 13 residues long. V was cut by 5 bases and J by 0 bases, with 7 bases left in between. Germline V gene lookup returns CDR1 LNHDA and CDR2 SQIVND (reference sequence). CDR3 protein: CASSRQVNTEAFF. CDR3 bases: TGTGCCAGTAGTCGCCAGGTGAACACTGAAGCTTTCTTT.

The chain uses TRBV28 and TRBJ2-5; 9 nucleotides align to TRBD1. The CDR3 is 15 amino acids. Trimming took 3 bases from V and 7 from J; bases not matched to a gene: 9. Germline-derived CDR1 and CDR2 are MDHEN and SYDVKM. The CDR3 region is CASSFRDRVFGTQYF. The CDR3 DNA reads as TGTGCCAGCAGTTTCCGGGACAGGGTCTTCGGGACCCAGTACTTC.

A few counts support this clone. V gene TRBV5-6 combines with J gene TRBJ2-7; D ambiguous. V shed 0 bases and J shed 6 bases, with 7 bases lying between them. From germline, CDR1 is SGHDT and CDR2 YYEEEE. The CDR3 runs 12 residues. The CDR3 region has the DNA TGTGCCAGCAGCTTGGTAAGGAGCGAGCAGTACTTC. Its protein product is CASSLVRSEQYF.